These 21 T cell receptor beta chains share one sample of origin, sequenced in a study of blood T cell repertoires in COVID-19. The method was immunoSEQ multiplex PCR; TCRdb's version includes in-frame clones alone and lacks a portion of them. The sample carries more than 200,000 clones, approximately 82% recorded once. Sequencing was performed on peripheral blood. The receptors here all came from a man aged 35 to 55 with active or convalescent COVID-19.

This clone was picked up a small number of times. The same CDR3 can be traced to other DNA sequences in this sample. The chain carries TRBV6-5 and TRBJ1-1, with D possibly being TRBD1 (6 bases). Germline values: CDR1 MNHEY, CDR2 SVGAGI. The CDR3 totals 13 residues. The V end lost 6 bases, the J end lost 0 bases, and 8 bases lay between the germline ends. CDR3 DNA: TGTGCCAGCAGCTGGACAGTGAACACTGAAGCTTTCTTT. Translation gives CASSWTVNTEAFF.

V is TRBV19 and J is TRBJ2-7; 10 bases map to TRBD1. Trimming removed 5 bases from V and 1 base from J; junction bases left unmatched: 11. The CDR3 totals 17 residues. From germline, CDR1 is LNHDA and CDR2 SQIVND (reference sequence). The CDR3 region has the DNA TGTGCCAGTAGTGCGCCCGGGACAGGGGCGCGGTCCTACGAGCAGTACTTC. This gives the protein CASSAPGTGARSYEQYF.

The chain has TRBV2 and TRBJ2-5; TRBD1 matches at 7 bases. V shed 5 bases and J 3 bases; nucleotides not matched to a gene: 6. The CDR3 consists of 14 residues. Germline CDR1 reads SNHLY; CDR2 reads FYNNEI. The CDR3 loop is CASSKTGVEETQYF. The CDR3 DNA follows: TGTGCCAGCAGTAAAACAGGGGTAGAAGAGACCCAGTACTTC.

The rearrangement links TRBV7-2 to TRBJ1-4; no definite D call. V shed 2 bases and J shed 6 bases, with 10 bases lying between them. The CDR3 has 14 amino acids. Germline V CDR1 and CDR2: SGHTA, FQGNSA. The CDR3 is CASSLMAADEKLFF. The DNA for the CDR3 is TGTGCCAGCAGCTTAATGGCGGCAGATGAAAAACTGTTTTTT. Using reference TRBV7-2 and TRBJ1-4 for the parts outside the CDR3, the full variable domain is GAGVSQSPSNKVTEKGKDVELRCDPISGHTALYWYRQSLGQGLEFLIYFQGNSAPDKSGLPSDRFSAERTGGSVSTLTIQRTQQEDSAVYLCASSLMAADEKLFFGSGTQLSVL.

This clone has just one count. The chain combines TRBV30 with TRBJ2-5; D is possibly TRBD1 (5 bases). The CDR3 extends over 13 amino acids. Germline V gene sequence: CDR1 GTSNPN, CDR2 SVGIG (reference sequence). With 1 base removed from V and 5 bases from J, the gap between germline ends came to 11 bases. DNA of the CDR3: TGTGCCTGGAGTGGGGGCGTTTTGGAGACCCAGTACTTC. Its translation: CAWSGGVLETQYF. Full variable domain (remainder filled in from reference TRBV30 and TRBJ2-5): SQTIHQWPATLVQPVGSPLSLECTVEGTSNPNLYWYRQAAGRGLQLLFYSVGIGQISSEVPQNLSASRPQDRQFILSSKKLLLSDSGFYLCAWSGGVLETQYFGPGTRLLVL.

The V call is TRBV28, the J call TRBJ1-1; tentatively, D is TRBD1 (6 bases). The CDR3 has 18 amino acids. Looked up from germline, CDR1 is MDHEN and CDR2 is SYDVKM. Trimming left V 6 bases short and J 0 bases short, with 23 bases between. CDR3: CASSPRSGGVRMNTEAFF. CDR3 bases: TGTGCCAGCAGCCCAAGGTCTGGGGGCGTGCGCATGAACACTGAAGCTTTCTTT.

The chain is built from TRBV2 and TRBJ1-4, with 7 bases fitting TRBD1. The CDR3 is made up of 12 amino acids. Germline trimming cut 6 bases from V and 5 bases from J; bases unmatched to any gene: 0. Germline CDR1 SNHLY, CDR2 FYNNEI. Here the CDR3 DNA reads TGTGCCAGCAGACAGGGGAATGAAAAACTGTTTTTT. Its translation: CASRQGNEKLFF.

This chain connects TRBV19 to TRBJ1-1, with D unclear. This CDR3 comprises 13 residues. CDR1 and CDR2 from the germline V gene are LNHDA and SQIVND (reference sequence). The V and J ends lost 4 bases and 4 bases respectively, with 10 bases between them. CDR3 nucleotide sequence: TGTGCCAGTAGTAACCAGGCGCGCACTGAAGCTTTCTTT. Its translation: CASSNQARTEAFF.

The chain employs TRBV30 and TRBJ1-6, with unresolved D. V lost 0 bases, J lost 7 bases, and 7 bases lay in between. The germline V gene encodes CDR1 GTSNPN and CDR2 SVGIG (reference sequence). CDR3 length: 13 amino acids. The CDR3 loop is CAWSVVANSPLHF. The CDR3 DNA reads as TGTGCCTGGAGTGTGGTGGCCAATTCACCCCTCCACTTT.

The V call is TRBV3-1 (or the pseudogene TRBV3-2), the J call TRBJ2-1; no reliable D call. Germline V gives CDR1 LGHDT, CDR2 YNNKEL (reference sequence). With 3 bases removed from V and 4 bases from J, the gap between germline ends came to 4 bases. The CDR3 sequence is 12 residues long. This chain's CDR3 is CASSHQYNEQFF. The CDR3 DNA sequence: TGTGCCAGCAGCCACCAGTACAATGAGCAGTTCTTC.

This clone turned up a few times. This rearrangement joins TRBV4-1 to TRBJ2-3; TRBD2 matches at 8 bases. Germline V CDR1 and CDR2: MGHRA, YSYEKL. The CDR3 covers 16 residues. V shed 5 bases and J 5 bases; nucleotides not matched to a gene: 12. CDR3 residues: CASSRGVAGREDTQYF. CDR3 DNA sequence: TGCGCCAGCAGCAGGGGGGTAGCGGGGAGGGAAGATACGCAGTATTTT.

The V gene is TRBV9, the J gene TRBJ2-6; 7 bases fit TRBD1. Per germline, CDR1 SGDLS and CDR2 YYNGEE. V trimming: 0 bases; J trimming: 4 bases; junction bases outside the gene matches: 7. CDR3 size: 17 residues. The CDR3 DNA reads TGTGCCAGCAGCGTAGCCCCAACAGGGGTGGGGGCCAACGTCCTGACTTTC. Protein sequence: CASSVAPTGVGANVLTF.

This clone came up once. CDR3 residues: CASSYRHNPSGANVLTF. CDR3 nucleotide sequence: TGTGCCAGTAGTTACCGACACAATCCATCTGGGGCCAACGTCCTGACTTTC. The V gene is TRBV19, the J gene TRBJ2-6; D gene unclear. Trimming took 5 bases from V and 1 from J, leaving 15 bases between them. Per germline, CDR1 LNHDA and CDR2 SQIVND (reference sequence). The CDR3 extends over 17 amino acids.

This clone was counted between two and nine times. This sequence joins TRBV2 and TRBJ1-2, with D perhaps TRBD1 (5 bases). The germline V and J ends were trimmed by 1 base and 5 bases, with 11 bases remaining between them. The germline V gene encodes CDR1 SNHLY and CDR2 FYNNEI. The CDR3 contains 14 residues. The CDR3 protein is CASSEDTGRYGYTF. CDR3 in DNA: TGTGCCAGCAGTGAAGATACAGGACGGTATGGCTACACCTTC.

This clone was seen only a few times. The chain recombines TRBV10-3 with TRBJ1-4, with 7 bases lining up with TRBD1. Losses at the gene ends were 6 bases for V and 6 bases for J; bases not matched to a gene: 7. The CDR3 loop spans 14 amino acids. Germline V gives CDR1 ENHRY, CDR2 SYGVKD. The CDR3 DNA sequence: TGTGCCATCAGCCGGGACAGCAGCTATGAAAAACTGTTTTTT. Its translation: CAISRDSSYEKLFF.

This clone has only a few counts. The chain recombines TRBV6-5 with TRBJ1-2, with D possibly matching TRBD1 (5 bases). CDR3 length equals 15 residues. Germline CDR1 reads MNHEY; CDR2 reads SVGAGI. Trimming removed 7 bases from V and 0 bases from J, with 15 bases in between. CDR3 in DNA: TGTGCCAGCAATCGCGACAGCGCGACTAACTATGGCTACACCTTC. This translates into CASNRDSATNYGYTF.

This chain connects TRBV6-6 to TRBJ2-1; D is unclear. Germline V gene sequence: CDR1 MNHNY, CDR2 SVGAGI (reference sequence). The CDR3 sequence is 13 residues long. V was trimmed by 6 bases and J by 3 bases, leaving 9 bases between them. The CDR3 here is CASSGSDYNEQFF. DNA for the CDR3: TGTGCCAGCAGCGGCAGCGACTACAATGAGCAGTTCTTC.

The chain employs TRBV7-3 and TRBJ1-1; D uncertain. Germline V gene lookup returns CDR1 SGHTA and CDR2 FQGTGA. Trimming shortened V by 1 base and J by 2 bases, and 8 bases separated the two germline ends. This CDR3 has 14 amino acids. Here the CDR3 DNA reads TGTGCCAGCAGCTTAATGGGCCAAAACACTGAAGCTTTCTTT. It is translated as CASSLMGQNTEAFF.

The rearrangement joins TRBV6-5 to TRBJ1-6; D uncertain. The CDR3 is made up of 13 amino acids. CDR1 is MNHEY, CDR2 SVGAGI, per germline. V was trimmed by 7 bases and J by 5 bases, leaving 9 bases between them. The CDR3 reads CASTQANNSPLHF. The CDR3 bases are TGTGCCAGCACGCAAGCGAATAATTCACCCCTCCACTTT.

This chain joins TRBV23-1 and TRBJ2-1; 7 bases align to TRBD2. TRBV23-1 is marked as an open reading frame, function uncertain. J was trimmed by 7 bases and V by 11 bases; bases with no gene match: 17. The CDR3 consists of 15 residues. The CDR3 sequence: CASSTRGKAWNEQFF. The CDR3 DNA follows: TGCGCCTCCTCAACGCGGGGGAAGGCATGGAATGAGCAGTTCTTC.

The V and J genes are TRBV25-1 and TRBJ1-4, with a weak D call TRBD1 (5 bases). Germline lookup yields CDR1 MGHDK and CDR2 SYGVNS. The CDR3 is 15 amino acids. The ends were cut back, 2 bases at V and 8 bases at J, with 15 bases in the middle. CDR3 nucleotide sequence: TGTGCCAGCAGTGAAAGGGGAAGGCGGGGAGAAAAACTGTTTTTT. It encodes CASSERGRRGEKLFF.